Below are 15 T cell receptor beta chains sequenced from a single sample in a study of cytomegalovirus exposure and HLA in healthy donors. The PCR had 60 Vbeta and 13 Jbeta primers. The protocol was immunoSEQ multiplex PCR, while the TCRdb copy is restricted to in-frame clones and leaves out a portion. The data hold approximately 240,000 clones, with around 89% observed a single time. The sample taken for sequencing was PBMCs. The source of these receptors is a woman between 18 and 29 years old in good health and CMV-seronegative.

The chain recombines TRBV5-4 with TRBJ2-1; TRBD2 agrees at 8 bases. Germline V gene sequence: CDR1 SGHNT, CDR2 YYREEE (reference sequence). The V segment lost 2 bases and the J segment 5 bases; nucleotides outside the gene matches: 9. The CDR3 runs 16 residues. The CDR3 DNA sequence: TGTGCCAGCAGCTTCGGGGGGGGGTTTAAAAACAATGAGCAGTTCTTC. Protein product: CASSFGGGFKNNEQFF.

The chain joins TRBV6-5 to TRBJ1-2; 8 positions agree with TRBD1. With 2 bases clipped from V and 6 bases from J, the junction kept 5 bases outside the gene matches. This CDR3 has 14 residues. Germline V gene data show CDR1 as MNHEY and CDR2 as SVGAGI. CDR3 in DNA: TGTGCCAGCAGTTACCGACAGGGGAAGGATGGCTACACCTTC. Its translation: CASSYRQGKDGYTF.

The chain recombines TRBV9 with TRBJ2-2; 9 bases align to TRBD2. V lost 4 bases, J lost 6 bases, and 4 bases stayed unmatched. This CDR3 region has 14 residues. CDR1 and CDR2 (germline): SGDLS, YYNGEE. CDR3 DNA sequence: TGTGCCAGCAGCCTGGGGACTAGCCCCGGGGAGCTGTTTTTT. Translation gives CASSLGTSPGELFF.

This clone has a single count. This rearrangement joins TRBV30 to TRBJ2-5, with D perhaps matching TRBD2 (5 bases). The CDR3 extends over 17 amino acids. The germline V gene has CDR1 GTSNPN and CDR2 SVGIG (reference sequence). V lost 2 bases to trimming and J lost 4 bases, with 23 bases between them. CDR3 protein: CAWSSGGAVALGETQYF. CDR3 nucleotide sequence: TGTGCCTGGAGTTCCGGAGGAGCTGTGGCCCTCGGAGAGACCCAGTACTTC.

The chain joins TRBV5-6 to TRBJ1-5; D call uncertain. CDR1 and CDR2 from the germline V gene are SGHDT and YYEEEE. The V end was cut by 0 bases, the J end by 7 bases, with 14 bases between. CDR3 length: 15 residues. The CDR3 DNA sequence: TGTGCCAGCAGCTTGGGGGTCAGAGGGCTCCAGCCCCAGCATTTT. This gives the protein CASSLGVRGLQPQHF.

This chain connects TRBV9 to TRBJ2-5; D ambiguous. This CDR3 comprises 14 residues. Trimming took 0 bases from V and 1 from J, leaving 7 bases between them. CDR1 is SGDLS and CDR2 is YYNGEE in the germline V gene. CDR3 in DNA: TGTGCCAGCAGCGTAGTGGGCAGCCAAGAGACCCAGTACTTC. This gives the protein CASSVVGSQETQYF.

The rearrangement uses TRBV7-2 and TRBJ1-4; TRBD1 aligns across 9 bases. Germline trimming cut 1 base from V and 10 bases from J; bases unmatched to any gene: 4. CDR3 size: 14 residues. CDR1 is SGHTA, CDR2 FQGNSA, per germline. CDR3 sequence reads: CASSLVGQGGKLFF. The CDR3, as DNA: TGTGCCAGCAGCTTAGTGGGACAGGGAGGAAAACTGTTTTTT.

The J gene is TRBJ1-1, the V gene TRBV5-4, with 10 bases aligning to TRBD1. Germline lookup yields CDR1 SGHNT and CDR2 YYREEE (reference sequence). The CDR3 length is 15 residues. V was pared by 5 bases and J by 4 bases, with 8 bases of the junction left unmatched. The CDR3 region has the DNA TGTGCCAGCAGTCGGCCCGGGACAGGGGCCACTGAAGCTTTCTTT. It specifies CASSRPGTGATEAFF.

There are a few counts of this clone. J is TRBJ2-7 and V is TRBV7-6, with TRBD2 identical over 14 bases. V lost 6 bases and J lost 0; bases outside the gene matches: 4. This CDR3 has 16 residues. Germline assignment: CDR1 SGHVS and CDR2 FNYEAQ. The CDR3 is CASSYGTSGSSYEQYF. In nucleotides, the CDR3 is TGTGCCAGCAGTTACGGGACTAGCGGGAGCTCCTACGAGCAGTACTTC.

The V gene is TRBV15, the J gene TRBJ2-1; D is unresolved. V dropped 5 bases and J dropped 6 bases, with 8 bases sitting between them. The CDR3 runs to 12 residues. The germline V gene encodes CDR1 LNHNV and CDR2 YYDKDF (reference sequence). The CDR3 DNA reads as TGTGCCACCAGCCTGTCTTCCAATGAGCAGTTCTTC. Its protein product is CATSLSSNEQFF.

This rearrangement joins TRBV5-4 to TRBJ1-2; D call uncertain. This CDR3 is 15 amino acids long. CDR1 and CDR2 from the germline V gene are SGHNT and YYREEE (reference sequence). V was shortened by 0 bases and J by 2 bases, with 11 bases between the two germline ends. The CDR3, as DNA: TGTGCCAGCAGCTTGGGAGGGTCGACCAACTATGGCTACACCTTC. It yields the protein CASSLGGSTNYGYTF.

The chain combines TRBV6-5 with TRBJ1-2, with 9 nucleotides matching TRBD1. From germline, CDR1 is MNHEY and CDR2 SVGAGI. Trimming at V came to 6 bases and at J to 4 bases, leaving 6 bases not matched to a gene. The CDR3 runs to 14 residues. The CDR3 protein is CASRGTGSAYGYTF. DNA for the CDR3: TGTGCCAGCAGGGGGACAGGGAGTGCCTATGGCTACACCTTC.

V and J are TRBV14 and TRBJ1-2, with 8 positions matching TRBD1. Germline V CDR1 and CDR2: SGHDN, FVKESK. The CDR3 length is 15 residues. The junction had 5 bases not matched to a gene; V was cut back by 1 base and J by 4 bases. The DNA of the CDR3 is TGTGCCAGCAGCCAAGCCGGACAGGGCCCCTATGGCTACACCTTC. This gives the protein CASSQAGQGPYGYTF. The full variable domain, in which reference TRBV14 and TRBJ1-2 provide the parts outside the CDR3, is EAGVTQFPSHSVIEKGQTVTLRCDPISGHDNLYWYRRVMGKEIKFLLHFVKESKQDESGMPNNRFLAERTGGTYSTLKVQPAELEDSGVYFCASSQAGQGPYGYTFGSGTRLTVV.

This chain's CDR3 is CSASFLREQYF. The CDR3 coding sequence is TGCAGTGCTAGTTTTTTGCGCGAGCAGTACTTC. This chain uses TRBV20-1 with TRBJ2-7; D ambiguous. Germline CDR1 is DFQATT and CDR2 is SNEGSKA (reference sequence). The CDR3 runs to 11 residues. Trimming shortened V by 3 bases and J by 6 bases, and 9 bases separated the two germline ends.

J is TRBJ2-4 and V is TRBV4-1, with TRBD1 matching 7 bases. The CDR3 consists of 16 residues. Germline loops: CDR1 MGHRA, CDR2 YSYEKL. Unmatched junction bases numbered 5, after V lost 1 base and J lost 2 bases. The DNA for the CDR3 is TGCGCCAGCAGCCAAGGGAACAGGGGTCCCAAAAACATTCAGTACTTC. Protein sequence: CASSQGNRGPKNIQYF.